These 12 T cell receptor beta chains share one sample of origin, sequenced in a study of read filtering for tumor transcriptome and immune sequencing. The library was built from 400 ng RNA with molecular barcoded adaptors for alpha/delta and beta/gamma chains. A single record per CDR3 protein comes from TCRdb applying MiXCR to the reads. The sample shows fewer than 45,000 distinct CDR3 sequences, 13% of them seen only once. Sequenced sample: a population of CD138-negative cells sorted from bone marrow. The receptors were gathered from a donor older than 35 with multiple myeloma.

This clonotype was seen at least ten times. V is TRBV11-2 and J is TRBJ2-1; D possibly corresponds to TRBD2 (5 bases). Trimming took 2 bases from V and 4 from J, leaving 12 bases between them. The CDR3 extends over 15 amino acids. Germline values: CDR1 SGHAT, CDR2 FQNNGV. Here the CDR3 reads CASSLNSGFYNEQFF. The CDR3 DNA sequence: TGTGCCAGCAGCTTAAACTCGGGGTTTTACAATGAGCAGTTCTTC.

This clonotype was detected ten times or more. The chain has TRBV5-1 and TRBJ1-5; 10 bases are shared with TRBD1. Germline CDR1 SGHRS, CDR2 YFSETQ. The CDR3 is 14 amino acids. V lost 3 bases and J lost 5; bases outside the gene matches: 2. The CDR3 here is CASSWGTGDQPQHF. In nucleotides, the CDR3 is TGCGCCAGCAGCTGGGGGACAGGGGATCAGCCCCAGCATTTT.

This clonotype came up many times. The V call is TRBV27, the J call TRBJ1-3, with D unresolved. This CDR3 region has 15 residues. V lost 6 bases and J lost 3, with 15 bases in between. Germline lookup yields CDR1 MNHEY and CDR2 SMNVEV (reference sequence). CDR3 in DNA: TGTGCCAGCAGGTCAAACGGAGCGGGTGGAAACACCATATATTTT. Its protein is CASRSNGAGGNTIYF.

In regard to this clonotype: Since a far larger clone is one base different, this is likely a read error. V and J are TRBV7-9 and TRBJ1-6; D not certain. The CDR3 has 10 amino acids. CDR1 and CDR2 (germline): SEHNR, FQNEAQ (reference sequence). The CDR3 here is CASGLAPLHF. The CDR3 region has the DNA TGTGCCAGCGGCTTAGCACCCCTCCACTTT. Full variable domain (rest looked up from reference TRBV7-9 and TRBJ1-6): DTGVSQNPRHKITKRGQNVTFRCDPISEHNRLYWYRQTLGQGPEFLTYFQNEAQLEKSRLLSDRFSAERPKGSFSTLEIQRTEQGDSAMYLCASGLAPLHFGNGTRLTVT.

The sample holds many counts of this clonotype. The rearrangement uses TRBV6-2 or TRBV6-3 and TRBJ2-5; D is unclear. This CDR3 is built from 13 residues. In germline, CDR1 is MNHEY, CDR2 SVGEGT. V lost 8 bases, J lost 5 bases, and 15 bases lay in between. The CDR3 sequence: CASLAAGRETQYF. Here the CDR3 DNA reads TGTGCCAGCCTTGCGGCCGGACGGGAGACCCAGTACTTC.

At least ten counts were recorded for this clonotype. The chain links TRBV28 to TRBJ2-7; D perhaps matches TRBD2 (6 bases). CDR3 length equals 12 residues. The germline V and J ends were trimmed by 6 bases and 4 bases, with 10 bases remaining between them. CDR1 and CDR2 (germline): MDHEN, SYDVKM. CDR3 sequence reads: CASSGGRYEQYF. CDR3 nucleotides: TGTGCCAGCAGCGGTGGGAGGTACGAGCAGTACTTC.

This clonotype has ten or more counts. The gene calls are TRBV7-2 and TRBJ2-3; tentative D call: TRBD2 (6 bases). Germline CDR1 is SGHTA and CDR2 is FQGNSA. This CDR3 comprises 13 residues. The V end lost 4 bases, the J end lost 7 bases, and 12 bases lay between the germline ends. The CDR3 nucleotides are TGTGCCAGCAGCTGGGGACTTTCGAATACGCAGTATTTT. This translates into CASSWGLSNTQYF.

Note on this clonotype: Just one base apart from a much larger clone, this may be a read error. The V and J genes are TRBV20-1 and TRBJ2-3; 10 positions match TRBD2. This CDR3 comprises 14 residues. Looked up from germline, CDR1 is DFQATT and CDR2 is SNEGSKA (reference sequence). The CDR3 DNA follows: TGCGGTGCTATAGGTCTAGCGGGAGACGGTACGCAGTATTTT. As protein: CGAIGLAGDGTQYF.

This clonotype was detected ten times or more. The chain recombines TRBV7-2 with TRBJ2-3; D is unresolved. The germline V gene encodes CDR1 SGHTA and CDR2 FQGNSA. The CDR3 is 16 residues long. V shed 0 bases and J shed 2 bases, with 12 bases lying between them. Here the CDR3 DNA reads TGTGCCAGCAGCTTAGCTCTTAACTCCTACACAGATACGCAGTATTTT. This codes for CASSLALNSYTDTQYF.

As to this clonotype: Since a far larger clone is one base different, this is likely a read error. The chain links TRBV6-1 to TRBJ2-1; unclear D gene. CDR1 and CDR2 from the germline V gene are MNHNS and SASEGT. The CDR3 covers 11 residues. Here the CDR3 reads CASSYLNERFF. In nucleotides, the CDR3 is TGTGCCAGCAGTTACCTTAATGAGCGGTTCTTC.

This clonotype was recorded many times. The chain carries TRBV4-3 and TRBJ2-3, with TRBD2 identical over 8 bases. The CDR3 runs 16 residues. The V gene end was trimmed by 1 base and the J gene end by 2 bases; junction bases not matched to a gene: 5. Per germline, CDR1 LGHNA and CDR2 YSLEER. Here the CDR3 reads CASSQAAAGDTDTQYF. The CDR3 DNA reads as TGCGCCAGCAGCCAAGCGGCAGCGGGAGACACAGATACGCAGTATTTT.

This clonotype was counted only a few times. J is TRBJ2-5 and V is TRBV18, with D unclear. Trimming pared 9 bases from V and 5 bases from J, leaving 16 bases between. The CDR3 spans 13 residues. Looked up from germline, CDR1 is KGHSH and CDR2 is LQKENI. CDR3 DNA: TGTGCCAGACCACCTCCTAAAGGGGAGACCCAGTACTTC. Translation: CARPPPKGETQYF.